The following is a T cell receptor beta chain sequence with its context. The target antigen is unknown. The length of the CDR3 is 13 residues. CDR1 is SEHNR, CDR2 FQNEAQ, per germline (reference sequence). V gave up 5 bases and J gave up 3 bases, with 10 bases separating them. The PCR had 60 Vbeta and 13 Jbeta primers. The method was immunoSEQ multiplex PCR; TCRdb's version includes in-frame clones alone and lacks a portion of them. Of 150,000 to 180,000 clones in the sample, approximately 80% are singletons; the top ten hold roughly 5.9%. The data stem from a study of cytomegalovirus exposure and HLA in healthy donors. Study conclusions and caveats: An analysis that came later showed most CMV-associated TCR beta chains appearing HLA-restricted. As a later analysis revealed, the rate of TCR association differed by HLA locus, with DRB1 most and HLA-C fewest.

Source material: PBMCs. The TCR sequence derives from a woman between 40 and 50 years old in good health and CMV-seropositive. The chain couples TRBV7-9 to TRBJ1-1; D is perhaps TRBD1 (5 bases). This CDR3 is CASSLRQYTEAFF. CDR3 coding DNA: TGTGCCAGCAGCCTCCGACAGTACACTGAAGCTTTCTTT.